This T cell receptor beta chain was sequenced during a study of blood T cells in healthy people across ages. The CDR3 is made up of 16 amino acids. Germline loops: CDR1 LGHDT, CDR2 YNNKEL (reference sequence). V was cut by 0 bases and J by 10 bases, with 21 bases left in between. To note about this clonotype: Its target is unknown.

Per individual sample, total RNA of at least 5.5 micrograms was extracted. General observations from the study: Compared with aged donors, long-lived donors showed fewer expanded clones, suggesting selection. Underestimates were what the diversity estimates from one million T cells were considered to be.

Through a sample-barcoded 5' primer and a J-beta primer mix, a second PCR was run for roughly 6 to 11 cycles. From each sample, at least 3 million paired-end reads containing CDR3 were obtained. A single record per CDR3 protein comes from TCRdb applying MiXCR to the 5' RACE reads. The table includes over 500,000 distinct CDR3 sequences, 40% to 65% detected once. The TCR sequence derives from a woman over 75 in good health. The sequenced sample was blood. V is TRBV3-1 and J is TRBJ1-2, with a weak D call TRBD1 (5 bases). The CDR3 nucleotides read TGTGCCAGCAGCCAAGATGCTGCAGGGTTACGATTCGACTACACCTTC. Translation gives CASSQDAAGLRFDYTF. The full variable domain, rest sourced from reference TRBV3-1 and TRBJ1-2, is DTAVSQTPKYLVTQMGNDKSIKCEQNLGHDTMYWYKQDSKKFLKIMFSYNNKELIINETVPNRFSPKSPDKAHLNLHINSLELGDSAVYFCASSQDAAGLRFDYTFGSGTRLTVV.